This entry is about one T cell receptor (beta chain). The antigen is not known. The record originates from a study of identical twins. The study, taken as a whole, reports: For cord blood, abundant beta clonotypes had fewer insertions, unlike memory repertoires, which showed none.

TCRdb used MiXCR to reprocess the 5' RACE reads, holding one entry per CDR3 protein. The sample holds about 300,000 distinct CDR3 sequences, about 12% seen once. These data also featured in a second study, about yellow fever vaccine responses in identical twins.

The clonotype comes from a woman aged 18-35 years in good health. The specimen sequenced was CD8+ T cells sorted from blood.

The CDR3, as DNA: TGTGCCAGCCAAGGTAGCGGGAAGGACGAGCAGTACTTC. Translated: CASQGSGKDEQYF. The chain employs TRBV9 and TRBJ2-7, with 8 positions matching TRBD2. The CDR3 contains 13 residues. V trimming: 7 bases; J trimming: 5 bases; junction bases outside the gene matches: 8. Germline V lookup: CDR1 SGDLS, CDR2 YYNGEE. Using reference TRBV9 and TRBJ2-7 for the parts outside the CDR3, the full variable domain is DSGVTQTPKHLITATGQRVTLRCSPRSGDLSVYWYQQSLDQGLQFLIQYYNGEERAKGNILERFSAQQFPDLHSELNLSSLELGDSALYFCASQGSGKDEQYFGPGTRLTVT.